These 16 T cell receptor beta chains came from one sample sequenced in a study of blood T cells in healthy people across ages. Sample-barcoded 5' priming and a J-beta primer mix drove a second PCR of roughly 6 to 12 cycles. TCRdb reprocessed the 5' RACE reads with MiXCR, giving one entry per CDR3 protein. This table has 980,000 or so distinct CDR3 sequences, 40% to 60% appearing once. Sequenced material: blood. These TCRs come from a man between 25 and 39 years old in good health.

V usage is TRBV12-3 or TRBV12-4 and J usage is TRBJ1-1; 8 positions match TRBD1. The V gene end was trimmed by 3 bases and the J gene end by 7 bases; junction bases not matched to a gene: 10. The CDR3 is 15 amino acids. Written as DNA, the CDR3 is TGTGCCAGCAGTTTGGACGGGACAGGAATACGTGAAGCTTTCTTT. This gives the protein CASSLDGTGIREAFF.

The chain links TRBV2 to TRBJ2-7; 10 nucleotides line up with TRBD2. This CDR3 is built from 14 residues. Germline V gene data show CDR1 as SNHLY and CDR2 as FYNNEI. Trimming removed 2 bases from V and 3 bases from J; junction bases left unmatched: 1. CDR3 sequence reads: CASSETSGVYEQYF. The CDR3 DNA follows: TGTGCCAGCAGTGAAACTAGCGGGGTCTACGAGCAGTACTTC.

This chain joins TRBV6-5 and TRBJ2-3, with D tentatively TRBD1 (6 bases). V gave up 2 bases and J gave up 5 bases, with 8 bases separating them. The CDR3 has 13 amino acids. Germline values: CDR1 MNHEY, CDR2 SVGAGI. The chain's CDR3 is CASSYAGEDTQYF. CDR3 bases: TGTGCCAGCAGTTACGCAGGGGAAGATACGCAGTATTTT.

This chain links TRBV29-1 with TRBJ1-3; D unresolved. The CDR3 totals 13 residues. V was pared by 7 bases and J by 0 bases, with 10 bases between. Germline V gene sequence: CDR1 SQVTM, CDR2 ANQGSEA. CDR3 sequence: CSAQQSSGNTIYF. CDR3 coding DNA: TGCAGCGCGCAACAGAGCTCTGGAAACACCATATATTTT. Together with reference TRBV29-1 and TRBJ1-3, the CDR3 gives the full variable domain: SAVISQKPSRDICQRGTSLTIQCQVDSQVTMMFWYRQQPGQSLTLIATANQGSEATYESGFVIDKFPISRPNLTFSTLTVSNMSPEDSSIYLCSAQQSSGNTIYFGEGSWLTVV.

In DNA form, the CDR3 reads TGTGCCAGCAGTTTACGCAGGGGGAGCGCAGATACGCAGTATTTT. It codes for CASSLRRGSADTQYF. The rearrangement links TRBV12-3 or TRBV12-4 to TRBJ2-3; 7 bases are a match to TRBD1. V lost 2 bases and J lost 4; bases outside the gene matches: 6. CDR3 size: 15 residues.

In this sample, this clonotype turned up a few times. This chain links TRBV6-6 with TRBJ2-1; no firm D call. Deletions cut 4 bases from V and 5 bases from J, with 9 bases between. The CDR3 covers 13 residues. Germline lookup yields CDR1 MNHNY and CDR2 SVGAGI (reference sequence). The CDR3 region is CASSSHGNNEQFF. For the CDR3, the DNA is TGTGCCAGCAGTTCCCACGGAAACAATGAGCAGTTCTTC.

The V call is TRBV6-2 or TRBV6-3, the J call TRBJ2-1; D not certain. V was pared by 7 bases and J by 10 bases, with 17 bases between. CDR1 is MNHEY, CDR2 SVGEGT, per germline. The CDR3 totals 13 residues. DNA for the CDR3: TGTGCCAGCACCTACACCGCTTATTCGGAGCAGTTCTTC. Its translation is CASTYTAYSEQFF.

This clonotype was picked up a small number of times. V and J are TRBV4-1 and TRBJ1-5, with 10 bases aligning to TRBD1. This CDR3 has 15 amino acids. J gave up 5 bases and V 2 bases, and 3 bases lay outside the gene matches. The V gene's germline CDR1 is MGHRA and CDR2 YSYEKL. In DNA, the CDR3 is TGCGCCAGCAGCCAAACCGGGACAGGGGATCAGCCCCAGCATTTT. This encodes CASSQTGTGDQPQHF.

The chain recombines TRBV12-3 or TRBV12-4 with TRBJ2-1; TRBD2 matches at 10 bases. There are 17 residues in the CDR3. V lost 0 bases to trimming and J lost 5 bases; unmatched junction nucleotides: 7. The CDR3, as DNA: TGTGCCAGCAGTTTAGCGCTGGGGACTAGCGCTGACAATGAGCAGTTCTTC. Amino acid sequence: CASSLALGTSADNEQFF.

About this clonotype itself: One end of the junction is discordant with germline, which a read error may explain. The rearrangement uses TRBV12-3 or TRBV12-4 and TRBJ2-4; D gene ambiguous. This CDR3 is 15 amino acids long. For the CDR3, the DNA is TGTACCAGCAGTTTCAGGTCAATAGCCAAAAACATTCAGTACTTC. This encodes CTSSFRSIAKNIQYF.

This clonotype appeared a few times. The chain couples TRBV15 to TRBJ2-5; possible D gene TRBD2, 5 bases. With 0 bases removed from V and 6 bases from J, the gap between germline ends came to 8 bases. The CDR3 is 13 amino acids. Germline-derived CDR1 and CDR2 are LNHNV and YYDKDF (reference sequence). CDR3 nucleotides: TGTGCCACCAGCAGAGAAAGGAGGCAGACCCAGTACTTC. It encodes CATSRERRQTQYF.

This clonotype appeared a few times. The chain couples TRBV7-9 to TRBJ2-3; D gene ambiguous. The CDR3 has 15 amino acids. Germline loops: CDR1 SEHNR, CDR2 FQNEAQ (reference sequence). The V end was cut by 1 base, the J end by 9 bases, with 17 bases between. The CDR3 loop is CASSLVSASSGTQYF. The CDR3 DNA reads TGTGCCAGCAGCTTAGTCAGCGCCAGTTCGGGCACGCAGTATTTT.

This chain uses TRBV20-1 with TRBJ1-5; D perhaps matches TRBD1 (5 bases). CDR1 and CDR2 (germline): DFQATT, SNEGSKA (reference sequence). V lost 1 base to trimming and J lost 5 bases, with 18 bases between them. This CDR3 comprises 16 residues. The CDR3 coding sequence is TGCAGTGCTAGAGTCCCCGGCAGGGCATCCGATCAGCCCCAGCATTTT. The encoded protein is CSARVPGRASDQPQHF.

The chain uses TRBV12-3 or TRBV12-4 and TRBJ2-2; TRBD2 is a possible D gene (7 bases). The CDR3 sequence is 15 residues long. V was pared by 3 bases and J by 4 bases, with 12 bases between. CDR3 sequence reads: CASSFGGGRTGELFF. In nucleotides, the CDR3 is TGTGCCAGCAGTTTTGGCGGGGGCCGCACCGGGGAGCTGTTTTTT.

This clonotype was observed a few times. This chain uses TRBV5-1 with TRBJ2-4, with TRBD2 matching over 13 bases. In germline, CDR1 is SGHRS, CDR2 YFSETQ. Trimming removed 4 bases from V and 2 bases from J; junction bases left unmatched: 18. The CDR3 is made up of 21 amino acids. The CDR3 loop reads CASSGILAGGPRSGTKNIQYF. CDR3 DNA: TGCGCCAGCAGCGGAATACTAGCGGGGGGGCCGAGGTCGGGAACCAAAAACATTCAGTACTTC. Full variable domain (outside the CDR3, taken from reference TRBV5-1 and TRBJ2-4): KAGVTQTPRYLIKTRGQQVTLSCSPISGHRSVSWYQQTPGQGLQFLFEYFSETQRNKGNFPGRFSGRQFSNSRSEMNVSTLELGDSALYLCASSGILAGGPRSGTKNIQYFGAGTRLSVL.

The V gene is TRBV5-1, the J gene TRBJ2-1; the match to TRBD2 covers 11 bases. Germline V gene lookup returns CDR1 SGHRS and CDR2 YFSETQ. The CDR3 sequence is 16 residues long. V shed 0 bases and J 5 bases; nucleotides not matched to a gene: 4. This CDR3 reads CASSLGSSGGNNEQFF. The CDR3 DNA is TGCGCCAGCAGCTTGGGGTCTAGCGGGGGGAACAATGAGCAGTTCTTC.